Below are 23 T cell receptor beta chains sequenced from a single sample in a study of blood T cell repertoires in COVID-19 (dated by TCRdb to about 2020). The library came from the immunoSEQ multiplex PCR assay. TCRdb stores this immuneACCESS table with in-frame sequences only. Part of the clones is absent; in the studies checked, under half of the shortfall reflects unresolved V genes, and no reason is known for the rest. A total of approximately 85,000 clones appear in this sample, roughly 77% of them only once. The ten largest clones add up to 10% to 15% of the sample. Source material: peripheral blood. The receptors were sampled from a human donor in a cohort sampled during active COVID-19.

The chain links TRBV7-3 to TRBJ2-5; perhaps TRBD1 as D (6 bases). CDR1 and CDR2 (germline): SGHTA, FQGTGA. There are 14 residues in the CDR3. The V end was cut by 5 bases, the J end by 0 bases, with 10 bases between. The CDR3 sequence is CASSLGANQETQYF. The DNA of the CDR3 is TGTGCCAGCAGCCTGGGGGCTAACCAAGAGACCCAGTACTTC.

V usage is TRBV29-1 and J usage is TRBJ1-4; weak D call: TRBD1 (6 bases). The V and J ends lost 4 bases and 5 bases respectively, with 14 bases between them. CDR3 length: 14 amino acids. The germline V gene encodes CDR1 SQVTM and CDR2 ANQGSEA. Here the CDR3 reads CSVGETGANEKLFF. The CDR3, as DNA: TGCAGCGTTGGAGAGACAGGAGCAAATGAAAAACTGTTTTTT.

A few counts support this clone. DNA of the CDR3: TGCGCCAGCAGCTTGGGAGTAGCGGCGGGGGTATCCCCAGGGGAGACCCAGTACTTC. Its translation: CASSLGVAAGVSPGETQYF. The genes are TRBV5-1 and TRBJ2-5; TRBD2 matches 7 bases. V was clipped by 0 bases and J by 5 bases; unmatched bases: 19. Germline CDR1 is SGHRS and CDR2 is YFSETQ. The CDR3 consists of 19 residues.

J is TRBJ1-5 and V is TRBV5-5; unclear D gene. Germline V gene data show CDR1 as SGHKS and CDR2 as YYEKEE (reference sequence). V was clipped by 0 bases and J by 3 bases, with 13 bases between them. CDR3 length: 16 residues. Written as DNA, the CDR3 is TGTGCCAGCAGCTTGGGGCCCAATCTCGACAATCAGCCCCAGCATTTT. Protein product: CASSLGPNLDNQPQHF.

The chain employs TRBV4-1 and TRBJ2-7, with D tentatively TRBD2 (5 bases). The germline V gene encodes CDR1 MGHRA and CDR2 YSYEKL. There are 13 residues in the CDR3. Trimming stripped 1 base from V and 8 bases from J, with 12 bases between. CDR3 nucleotide sequence: TGCGCCAGCAGCCAAGTCAGGCTCGGGAAGCAGTACTTC. It encodes CASSQVRLGKQYF.

The chain carries TRBV19 and TRBJ2-1, with 14 nucleotides matching TRBD2. Germline V CDR1 and CDR2: LNHDA, SQIVND (reference sequence). The CDR3 runs 16 residues. The J segment lost 2 bases and the V segment lost 6 bases, leaving 3 bases of the junction unmatched. The CDR3 coding sequence is TGTGCCAGTAGGGGGACTAGCGGGGGACCCTACAATGAGCAGTTCTTC. As protein: CASRGTSGGPYNEQFF.

This clone was seen just once. The genes are TRBV18 and TRBJ1-6, with TRBD1 matching 8 bases. The CDR3 has 19 residues. Germline CDR1 is KGHSH and CDR2 is LQKENI. Unmatched junction bases numbered 10, after V lost 3 bases and J lost 0 bases. CDR3 DNA sequence: TGTGCCAGCTCACCCCGGGGACAGGCCGTCAGCTCCTATAATTCACCCCTCCACTTT. It specifies CASSPRGQAVSSYNSPLHF. The whole variable domain, remainder taken from reference TRBV18 and TRBJ1-6, is NAGVMQNPRHLVRRRGQEARLRCSPMKGHSHVYWYRQLPEEGLKFMVYLQKENIIDESGMPKERFSAEFPKEGPSILRIQQVVRGDSAAYFCASSPRGQAVSSYNSPLHFGNGTRLTVT.

The chain couples TRBV2 to TRBJ1-2; TRBD1 is a possible D gene (6 bases). The CDR3 is 13 residues long. Germline-derived CDR1 and CDR2 are SNHLY and FYNNEI. V was clipped by 7 bases and J by 7 bases, with 16 bases between them. CDR3 sequence: CASKEVGASGYTF. Here the CDR3 DNA reads TGTGCCAGCAAGGAAGTGGGGGCTAGTGGCTACACCTTC.

The genes are TRBV11-2 and TRBJ2-7; D perhaps matches TRBD1 (6 bases). Germline V CDR1 and CDR2: SGHAT, FQNNGV. CDR3 size: 13 residues. Between the trimmed V and J ends, which lost 5 bases and 1 base, there was a span of 9 bases. Here the CDR3 reads CASSPGQSYEQYF. The CDR3 DNA is TGTGCCAGCAGCCCAGGACAGTCCTACGAGCAGTACTTC.

The chain links TRBV6-6 to TRBJ1-5; 7 bases agree with TRBD1. V was clipped by 2 bases and J by 3 bases; unmatched bases: 4. Germline V gene data show CDR1 as MNHNY and CDR2 as SVGAGI (reference sequence). The CDR3 totals 15 residues. In DNA form, the CDR3 reads TGTGCCAGCAGTTACGGGGGACAGCCCAATCAGCCCCAGCATTTT. Amino acids: CASSYGGQPNQPQHF.

As concerns this clone: One end of the junction does not line up with germline, which may come from a read error. The chain carries TRBV5-1 and TRBJ2-7; D may be TRBD1 (5 bases). The CDR3 sequence is 14 residues long. The V gene's germline CDR1 is SGHRS and CDR2 YFSETQ. The CDR3 sequence: CASTLSGLGNEQYF. The CDR3 DNA reads as TGCGCCAGCACCTTGTCAGGGTTAGGGAACGAGCAGTACTTC. Filled out from reference TRBV5-1 and TRBJ2-7, the complete variable domain reads KAGVTQTPRYLIKTRGQQVTLSCSPISGHRSVSWYQQTPGQGLQFLFEYFSETQRNKGNFPGRFSGRQFSNSRSEMNVSTLELGDSALYLCASTLSGLGNEQYFGPGTRLTVT.

This chain joins TRBV15 and TRBJ1-4, with a tentative D call TRBD1 (6 bases). Per germline, CDR1 LNHNV and CDR2 YYDKDF (reference sequence). V shed 5 bases and J shed 8 bases, with 21 bases lying between them. The CDR3 length is 16 residues. CDR3: CATSSGTLGTGEKLFF. Here the CDR3 DNA reads TGTGCCACCAGCTCAGGAACCTTGGGAACAGGGGAAAAACTGTTTTTT. The full variable domain, with the rest looked up from reference TRBV15 and TRBJ1-4, is DAMVIQNPRYQVTQFGKPVTLSCSQTLNHNVMYWYQQKSSQAPKLLFHYYDKDFNNEADTPDNFQSRRPNTSFCFLDIRSPGLGDTAMYLCATSSGTLGTGEKLFFGSGTQLSVL.

The rearrangement links TRBV12-3 or TRBV12-4 to TRBJ2-3; 7 nucleotides line up with TRBD2. The CDR3 is made up of 13 amino acids. V gave up 5 bases and J gave up 8 bases; unmatched junction bases: 7. The CDR3 sequence: CASSPLTGGTQYF. The CDR3 DNA reads as TGTGCCAGCAGTCCGCTCACGGGAGGTACGCAGTATTTT.

This clone was picked up a small number of times. DNA for the CDR3: TGTGCCAGCAGTGTGAGGGGGATGGACACTGAAGCTTTCTTT. It is translated as CASSVRGMDTEAFF. The chain is built from TRBV2 and TRBJ1-1, with a tentative D call TRBD1 (6 bases). CDR3 size: 14 residues. V dropped 4 bases and J dropped 3 bases, with 12 bases sitting between them. Germline CDR1 and CDR2: SNHLY and FYNNEI.

The V call is TRBV24-1, the J call TRBJ1-5, with 8 nucleotides matching TRBD1. Germline assignment: CDR1 KGHDR and CDR2 SFDVKD. CDR3 length: 14 residues. Losses at the gene ends were 5 bases for V and 9 bases for J; bases not matched to a gene: 8. CDR3: CATSADRGLGPQHF. In DNA form, the CDR3 reads TGTGCCACCAGTGCCGACAGGGGATTGGGGCCCCAGCATTTT.

This rearrangement joins TRBV7-2 to TRBJ1-2; unclear D gene. Per the germline V gene, CDR1 is SGHTA and CDR2 is FQGNSA. The CDR3 length is 15 residues. V was clipped by 1 base and J by 4 bases, with 13 bases between them. The CDR3 spells CASSLGSKRGYGYTF. The CDR3 bases are TGTGCCAGCAGCTTAGGGTCGAAACGGGGCTATGGCTACACCTTC.

With respect to this clone: An end of the junction differs from the germline gene, which may be a read error. V gene TRBV11-2 combines with J gene TRBJ2-7; 8 bases agree with TRBD1. Germline CDR1 is SGHAT and CDR2 is FQNNGV. This CDR3 has 12 amino acids. The CDR3 sequence: CASRFTPGQEIF. In DNA, the CDR3 is TGTGCCAGCAGATTTACTCCGGGACAGGAGATCTTC.

The chain combines TRBV7-8 with TRBJ1-3; 7 bases fit TRBD1. Germline V lookup: CDR1 SGHVS, CDR2 FQNEAQ. V was clipped by 5 bases and J by 4 bases; unmatched bases: 8. CDR3 length equals 15 residues. The CDR3 nucleotides are TGTGCCAGCAGCCGCCCTGGGACAGCCGGAAACACCATATATTTT. This codes for CASSRPGTAGNTIYF. The variable domain in full, completed from reference TRBV7-8 and TRBJ1-3, reads GAGVSQSPRYKVAKRGQDVALRCDPISGHVSLFWYQQALGQGPEFLTYFQNEAQLDKSGLPSDRFFAERPEGSVSTLKIQRTQQEDSAVYLCASSRPGTAGNTIYFGEGSWLTVV.

This chain joins TRBV5-1 and TRBJ2-7, with TRBD1 matching over 8 bases. V lost 2 bases and J lost 5; bases outside the gene matches: 6. The CDR3 has 14 residues. Germline assignment: CDR1 SGHRS and CDR2 YFSETQ. The CDR3 coding sequence is TGCGCCAGCAGCTTCGGTCCAGGGGGCAACGAGCAGTACTTC. This sequence encodes CASSFGPGGNEQYF.

This chain uses TRBV28 with TRBJ2-3; TRBD1 agrees at 9 bases. From germline, CDR1 is MDHEN and CDR2 SYDVKM. V trimming: 6 bases; J trimming: 0 bases; junction bases outside the gene matches: 7. This CDR3 is built from 16 residues. DNA for the CDR3: TGTGCCAGCAGAAACAGGGGGCGTTGGAGCACAGATACGCAGTATTTT. It yields the protein CASRNRGRWSTDTQYF.

This chain links TRBV2 with TRBJ2-1; 12 bases fit TRBD2. This CDR3 contains 14 residues. The junction had 1 base not matched to a gene; V was cut back by 9 bases and J by 1 base. Germline V gene lookup returns CDR1 SNHLY and CDR2 FYNNEI. CDR3 in amino acids: CASGTSGSYNEQFF. The CDR3 bases are TGTGCCAGTGGGACTAGCGGGTCCTACAATGAGCAGTTCTTC.

The chain joins TRBV7-9 to TRBJ2-1; TRBD2 agrees at 9 bases. The V segment lost 3 bases and the J segment 7 bases; nucleotides outside the gene matches: 16. This CDR3 contains 18 residues. CDR1 is SEHNR and CDR2 is FQNEAQ in the germline V gene (reference sequence). The CDR3 DNA is TGTGCCAGCAGCTTCCCGCCTCGGCTAGCGGGGACCGGGAATGAGCAGTTCTTC. This encodes CASSFPPRLAGTGNEQFF.

This clone has just a few counts. The rearrangement joins TRBV6-4 to TRBJ1-6; tentative D call: TRBD1 (5 bases). The germline V gene has CDR1 MRHNA and CDR2 SNTAGT. Trimming stripped 4 bases from V and 6 bases from J, with 16 bases between. The CDR3 covers 16 residues. For the CDR3, the DNA is TGTGCCAGCAGTGCTGCCGAAGGGGCCCTTAATTCACCCCTCCACTTT. Its protein product is CASSAAEGALNSPLHF.